The following is a T cell receptor beta chain sequence with its context. The target antigen is unknown. CDR3 size: 11 residues. This sample is part of a study of T cell responses to AZD1222 COVID-19 vaccine. Sequenced by immunoSEQ multiplex PCR; TCRdb stores in-frame clones only, minus some. The data contain 90,000 to 150,000 clones, roughly 89% of them singletons. Study-wide results and caveats: Close to half of all spike-specific TCRs reportedly target regions of the variants that are unmutated. Researchers took repertoire samples only after the peak T cell response had come. White British ancestry dominated among donors, who included more females, and clonal diversity was possibly underestimated. Spike regions recognized by vaccine-associated CD4 TCRs spanned the protein, led by 160-218 and 743-854.

This rearrangement joins TRBV21-1 to TRBJ2-3; the table's TRBD2 call for D was not verified on the DNA. TRBV21-1 is a pseudogene segment. Sequences were derived from peripheral blood, sampled on day 0 of AZD1222 vaccination. The receptor was isolated from an adult in good health. CDR3 sequence reads: CASRFTDTQYF. CDR3 nucleotide sequence: TGTGCCAGCCGGTTCACAGATACGCAGTATTTT.